The entry that follows covers one T cell receptor (beta chain) sequence. Per the original data handling: Estimated nucleated cell counts came from reference gene primer amplification. Only in-frame clones appear in the TCRdb table, and some are missing; sequencing was by immunoSEQ multiplex PCR. That table furnishes V, J and clone size, whereas the DNA furnished D and trimming. The table records about 190,000 clones, around 85% of them present only once. The CDR3 totals 14 residues. Looked up from germline, CDR1 is MDHEN and CDR2 is SYDVKM. Trimming removed 1 base from V and 7 bases from J, with 14 bases in between. This specimen belongs to a study of blood T cell repertoires in COVID-19. Study overall: The study drew acute and convalescent COVID-19 samples from the United States, Italy and Spain. PBMCs, B-cell-depleted T cells, or T cells provided the cDNA or gDNA that made up the material.

The chain recombines TRBV28 with TRBJ2-7; weak D call: TRBD1 (5 bases). Sequencing used peripheral blood. This clonotype originated in a woman in her 50s with acute or convalescent COVID-19. The CDR3: CASSLYQGRKEQYF. CDR3 DNA sequence: TGTGCCAGCAGTTTATACCAGGGAAGGAAAGAGCAGTACTTC.